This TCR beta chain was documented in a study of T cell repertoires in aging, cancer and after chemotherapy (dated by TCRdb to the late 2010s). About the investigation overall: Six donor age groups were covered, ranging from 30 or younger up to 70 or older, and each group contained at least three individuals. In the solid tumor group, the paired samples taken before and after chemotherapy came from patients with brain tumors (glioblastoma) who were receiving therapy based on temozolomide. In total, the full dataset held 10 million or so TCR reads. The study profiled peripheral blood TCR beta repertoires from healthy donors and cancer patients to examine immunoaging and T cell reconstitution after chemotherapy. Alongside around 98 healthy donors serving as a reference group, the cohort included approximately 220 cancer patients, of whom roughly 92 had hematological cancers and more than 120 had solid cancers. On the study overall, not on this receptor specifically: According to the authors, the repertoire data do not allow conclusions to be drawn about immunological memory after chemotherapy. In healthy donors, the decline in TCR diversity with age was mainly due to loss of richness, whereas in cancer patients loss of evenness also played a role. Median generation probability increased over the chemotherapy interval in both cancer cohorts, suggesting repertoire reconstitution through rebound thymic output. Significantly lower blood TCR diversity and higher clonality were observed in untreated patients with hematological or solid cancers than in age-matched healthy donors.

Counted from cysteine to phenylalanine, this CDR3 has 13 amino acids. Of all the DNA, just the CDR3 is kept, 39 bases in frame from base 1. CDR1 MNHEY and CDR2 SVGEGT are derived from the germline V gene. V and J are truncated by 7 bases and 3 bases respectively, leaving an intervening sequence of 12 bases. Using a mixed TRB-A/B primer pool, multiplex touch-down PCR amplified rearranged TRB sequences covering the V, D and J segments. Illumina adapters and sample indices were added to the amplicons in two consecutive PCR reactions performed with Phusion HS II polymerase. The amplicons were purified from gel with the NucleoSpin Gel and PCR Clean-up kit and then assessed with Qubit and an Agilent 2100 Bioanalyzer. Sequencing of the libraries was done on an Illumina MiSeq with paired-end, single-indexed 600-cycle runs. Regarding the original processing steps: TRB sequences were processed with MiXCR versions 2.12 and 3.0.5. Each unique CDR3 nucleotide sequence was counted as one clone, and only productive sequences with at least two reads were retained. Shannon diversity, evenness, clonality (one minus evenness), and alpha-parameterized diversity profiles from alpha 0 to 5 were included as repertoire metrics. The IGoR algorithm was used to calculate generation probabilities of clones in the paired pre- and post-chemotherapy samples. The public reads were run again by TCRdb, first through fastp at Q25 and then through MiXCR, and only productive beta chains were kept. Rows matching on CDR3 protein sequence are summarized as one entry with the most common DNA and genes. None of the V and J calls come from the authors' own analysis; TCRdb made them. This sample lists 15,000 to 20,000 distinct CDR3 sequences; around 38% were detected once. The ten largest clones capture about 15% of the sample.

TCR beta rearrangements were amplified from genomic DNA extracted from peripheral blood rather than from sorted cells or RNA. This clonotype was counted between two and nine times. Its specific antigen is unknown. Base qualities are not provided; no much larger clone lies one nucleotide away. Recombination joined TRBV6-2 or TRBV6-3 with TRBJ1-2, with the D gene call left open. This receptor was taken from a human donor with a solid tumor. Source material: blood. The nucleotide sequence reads TGTGCCAGCACGTGGTCTGACGACTATGGCTACACCTTC. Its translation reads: CASTWSDDYGYTF.